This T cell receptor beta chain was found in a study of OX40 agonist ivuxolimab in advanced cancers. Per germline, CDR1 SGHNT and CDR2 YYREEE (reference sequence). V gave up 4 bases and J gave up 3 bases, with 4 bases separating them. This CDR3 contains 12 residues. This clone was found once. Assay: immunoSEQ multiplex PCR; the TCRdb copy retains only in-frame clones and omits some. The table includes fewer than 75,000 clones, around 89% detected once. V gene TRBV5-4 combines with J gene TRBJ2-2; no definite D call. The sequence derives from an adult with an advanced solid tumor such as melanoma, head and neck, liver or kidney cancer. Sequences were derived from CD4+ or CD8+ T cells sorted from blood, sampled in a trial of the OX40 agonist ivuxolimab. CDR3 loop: CASSPHTGELFF. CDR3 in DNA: TGTGCCAGCAGCCCTCACACCGGGGAGCTGTTTTTT.